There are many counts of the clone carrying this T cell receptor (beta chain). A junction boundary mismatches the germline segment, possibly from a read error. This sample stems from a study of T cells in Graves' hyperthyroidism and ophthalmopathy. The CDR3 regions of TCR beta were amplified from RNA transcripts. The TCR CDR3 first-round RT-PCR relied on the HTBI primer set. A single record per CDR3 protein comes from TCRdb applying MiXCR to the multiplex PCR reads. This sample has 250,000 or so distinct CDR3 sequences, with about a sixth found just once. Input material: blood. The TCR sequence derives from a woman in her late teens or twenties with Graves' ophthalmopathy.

CDR3 nucleotide sequence: TGTGCCAGCAGCTTGGAGGGTAGCAGAGATACGCAGTATTTT. Translated, it gives CASSLEGSRDTQYF. The V and J genes are TRBV7-2 and TRBJ2-3, with a possible D match to TRBD2 (6 bases). The CDR3 runs 14 residues. Germline V gene sequence: CDR1 SGHTA, CDR2 FQGNSA.